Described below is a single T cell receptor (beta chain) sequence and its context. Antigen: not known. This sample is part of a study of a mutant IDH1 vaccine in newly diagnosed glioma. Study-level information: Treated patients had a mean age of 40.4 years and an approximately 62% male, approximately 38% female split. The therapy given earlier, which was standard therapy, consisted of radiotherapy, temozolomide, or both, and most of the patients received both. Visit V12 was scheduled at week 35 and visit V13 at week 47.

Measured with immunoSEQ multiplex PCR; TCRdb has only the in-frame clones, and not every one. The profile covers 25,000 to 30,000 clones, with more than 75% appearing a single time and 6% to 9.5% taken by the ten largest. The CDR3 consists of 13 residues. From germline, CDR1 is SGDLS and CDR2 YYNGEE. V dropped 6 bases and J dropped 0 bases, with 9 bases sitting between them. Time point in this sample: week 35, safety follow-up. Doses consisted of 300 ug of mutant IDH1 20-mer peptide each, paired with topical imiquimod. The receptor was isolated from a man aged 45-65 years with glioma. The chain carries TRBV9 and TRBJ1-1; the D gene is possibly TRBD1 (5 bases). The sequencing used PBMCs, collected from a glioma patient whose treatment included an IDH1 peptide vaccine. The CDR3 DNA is TGTGCCAGCACATGGGGCGTGAACACTGAAGCTTTCTTT. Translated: CASTWGVNTEAFF.